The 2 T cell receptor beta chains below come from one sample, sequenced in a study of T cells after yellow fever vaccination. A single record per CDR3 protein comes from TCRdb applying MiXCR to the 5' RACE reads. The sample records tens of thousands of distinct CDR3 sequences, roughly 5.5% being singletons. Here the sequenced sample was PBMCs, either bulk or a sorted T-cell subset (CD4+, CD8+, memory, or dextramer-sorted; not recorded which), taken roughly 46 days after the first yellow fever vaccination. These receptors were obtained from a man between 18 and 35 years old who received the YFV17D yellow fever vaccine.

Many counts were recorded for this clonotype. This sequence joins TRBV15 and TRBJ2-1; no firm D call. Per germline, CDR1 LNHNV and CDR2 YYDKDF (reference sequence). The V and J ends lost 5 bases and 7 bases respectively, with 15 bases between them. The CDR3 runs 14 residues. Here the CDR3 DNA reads TGTGCCACCAGCTTCATGGGCAGTTATAATGAGCAGTTCTTC. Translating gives CATSFMGSYNEQFF.

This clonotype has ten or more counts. CDR3 residues: CASSQGARANVLTF. In DNA form, the CDR3 reads TGCGCCAGCAGCCAGGGGGCCAGGGCCAACGTCCTGACTTTC. This chain links TRBV4-3 with TRBJ2-6; D is possibly TRBD1 (6 bases). The CDR3 is 14 residues long. Looked up from germline, CDR1 is LGHNA and CDR2 is YSLEER. V shed 3 bases and J shed 5 bases, with 8 bases lying between them.